This entry describes one T cell receptor (beta chain). The data stem from a study of tumor-infiltrating lymphocytes in oesophageal squamous cell carcinoma. Germline assignment: CDR1 MNHEY and CDR2 SMNVEV (reference sequence). The CDR3 has 13 amino acids. V dropped 2 bases and J dropped 9 bases, with 11 bases sitting between them. MiXCR was run by TCRdb on the PCR reads, yielding one entry per CDR3 protein. The sample records about 20,000 distinct CDR3 sequences, approximately 40% being singletons. This sequence originates from a male donor with esophageal squamous cell carcinoma. The chain carries TRBV27 and TRBJ2-1; no clear D gene. Material: blood. This CDR3 is CASSLGVPGEQFF. Written as DNA, the CDR3 is TGTGCCAGCAGTTTAGGAGTTCCTGGTGAGCAGTTCTTC.